This T cell receptor (beta chain) is from a study of blood T cell repertoires in COVID-19. Overall study context: Some COVID-19 samples were acute and others convalescent; all came from the United States, Italy and Spain.

Original data processing: Researchers report that nucleated cell counts were estimated from reference gene primer amplification. The repertoire was sequenced with immunoSEQ multiplex PCR; TCRdb's copy has only in-frame clones and lacks some. D and trimming were read from the DNA, whereas the V and J calls and clone size are those reported in that table. Of under 250,000 clones detected, 82% appear once; the ten largest clones hold about 4.8%. Trimming shortened V by 5 bases and J by 3 bases, and 16 bases separated the two germline ends. The CDR3 has 15 residues. Germline V gene data show CDR1 as MDHEN and CDR2 as SYDVKM.

This TCR derives from a woman in her seventies with acute or convalescent COVID-19. The chain is built from TRBV28 and TRBJ1-2; D not resolved. Sequenced sample: peripheral blood. In DNA, the CDR3 is TGTGCCAGCAGTCTCGGCCGGGGTAAGGACTATGGCTACACCTTC. Translation: CASSLGRGKDYGYTF.